The present TCR beta chain was sequenced within a study of shared T cell receptors in the human thymus (dated by TCRdb to the early 2020s). About the full investigation: The study examined how self-reactive, shared T-cell receptor alpha chains are generated in the human thymus.

Reading from cysteine to phenylalanine, the CDR3 counts 15 amino acids. Only the CDR3 region is kept as DNA, spanning 45 bases read in frame from base 1. At the junction V is shortened by 4 bases and J by 0 bases, with 12 bases in between. Per the germline V gene, MGHDK is the CDR1 and SYGVNS is the CDR2. Concerning this clone: What antigen it recognizes has not been identified. Per-nucleotide qualities are absent, and no much larger clonotype sits a single base away.

The library was prepared using the immunoSEQ multiplex PCR assay. TCRdb carries this immuneACCESS record with in-frame sequences only. Its versions omit some clonotypes, under half of them owing to an unresolved V gene in the studies checked, with the rest unexplained. A total of approximately 730,000 clones appear in this sample, roughly 88% of them only once. The ten largest clones capture about 0.011% of the sample. In addition, the sample was reused for a study of human thymus T cells. As that second paper reports: Donors were immunologically healthy infants undergoing open corrective cardiac surgery for congenital heart defects in Finland. The thymus tissue came from surgical resects taken out during corrective cardiac surgery. V and J gene segment usage appeared biased in both thymic and peripheral blood repertoires. The related research reported highly overlapping thymic TCR repertoires among unrelated individuals. TCR alpha and beta repertoires from roughly 8 infant thymus samples and four related peripheral blood samples were characterized in the study. The cohort included about 6 male and two female infants, with donor ages spanning 7 to 244 days. Thymocytes were freed from the tissue by mechanical means and kept at -70 degrees C as pellets of roughly 9-30 million cells. A QIAsymphony instrument was used to extract genomic DNA from frozen cell pellets. TCRB and TCRAD loci were amplified from a standardized quantity of quality-controlled genomic DNA using the immunoSEQ multiplex PCR assay. The amplicons spanned the V(D)J region and were long enough to cover the CDR3 and allow V and J genes to be identified. Amplicon sequencing was performed on an Illumina platform through the commercial immunoSEQ service. Primer bias and sequencing errors were corrected using previously described methods, and TCRAD and TCRB definitions followed the IMGT database. Analysis of the repertoires was done with immunoSEQ Analyzer 3.0 and VDJTools and included basic statistics, V/J segment usage, diversity estimates, rarefaction and pairwise overlap. Diversity was estimated with Chao1, ChaoE, Efron-Thisted, Shannon and inverse Simpson indices, and also on datasets down-sampled to the smallest sample. For repertoire overlap, CDR3 nucleotide sequence, V gene and J gene had to match strictly, and clustering was done by Jaccard-based multidimensional scaling. On average, roughly 740,000 unique TCRB clonotypes were obtained from thymus samples, compared with about 86,000 from blood samples.

The clonotype originates from a girl under three years old with a congenital heart defect. Donor details come from another sample of the same person, matched by shared clones. Sequencing was performed on thymocytes. The chain links TRBV25-1 with TRBJ1-2; no D segment can be confidently identified. The CDR3 amino acid sequence is: CASSVAGSTNYGYTF. DNA sequence: TGTGCCAGCAGTGTGGCAGGTTCTACTAACTATGGCTACACCTTC.